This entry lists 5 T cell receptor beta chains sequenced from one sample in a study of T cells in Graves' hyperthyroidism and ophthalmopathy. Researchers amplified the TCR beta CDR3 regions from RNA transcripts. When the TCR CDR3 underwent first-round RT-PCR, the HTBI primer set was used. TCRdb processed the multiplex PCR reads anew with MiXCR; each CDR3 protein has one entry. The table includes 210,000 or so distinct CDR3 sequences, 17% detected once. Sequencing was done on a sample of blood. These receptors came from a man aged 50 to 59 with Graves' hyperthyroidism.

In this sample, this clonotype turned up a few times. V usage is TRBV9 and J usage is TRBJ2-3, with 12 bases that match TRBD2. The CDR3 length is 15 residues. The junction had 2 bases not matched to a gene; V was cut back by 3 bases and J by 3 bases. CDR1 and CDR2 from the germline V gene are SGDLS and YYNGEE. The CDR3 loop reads CASSATSGSTDTQYF. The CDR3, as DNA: TGTGCCAGCAGCGCGACTAGCGGGAGTACAGATACGCAGTATTTT.

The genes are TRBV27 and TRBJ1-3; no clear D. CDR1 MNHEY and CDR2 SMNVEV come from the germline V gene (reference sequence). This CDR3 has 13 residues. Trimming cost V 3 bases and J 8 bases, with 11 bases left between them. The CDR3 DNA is TGTGCCAGCAGTTTGAGCCCCATCTACACCATATATTTT. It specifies CASSLSPIYTIYF.

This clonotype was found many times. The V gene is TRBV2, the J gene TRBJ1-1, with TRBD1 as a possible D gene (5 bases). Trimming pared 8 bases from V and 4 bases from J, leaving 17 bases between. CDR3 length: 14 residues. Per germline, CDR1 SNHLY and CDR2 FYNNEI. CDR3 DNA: TGTGCCAGCGCCCCCACAACGAGGGGCACTGAAGCTTTCTTT. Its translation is CASAPTTRGTEAFF. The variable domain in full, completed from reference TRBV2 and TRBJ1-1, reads EPEVTQTPSHQVTQMGQEVILRCVPISNHLYFYWYRQILGQKVEFLVSFYNNEISEKSEIFDDQFSVERPDGSNFTLKIRSTKLEDSAMYFCASAPTTRGTEAFFGQGTRLTVV.

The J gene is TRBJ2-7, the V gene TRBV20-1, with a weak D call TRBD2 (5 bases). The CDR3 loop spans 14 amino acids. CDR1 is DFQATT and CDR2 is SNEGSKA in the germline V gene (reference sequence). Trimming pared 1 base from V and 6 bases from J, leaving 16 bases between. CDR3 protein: CSARALLVRSEQYF. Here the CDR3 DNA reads TGCAGTGCTAGAGCCCTACTAGTTCGAAGCGAGCAGTACTTC.

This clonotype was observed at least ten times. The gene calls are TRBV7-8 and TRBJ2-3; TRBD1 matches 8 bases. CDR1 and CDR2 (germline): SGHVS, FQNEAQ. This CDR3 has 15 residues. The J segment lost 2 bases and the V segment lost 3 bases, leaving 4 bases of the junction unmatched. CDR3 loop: CASSLTGVYTDTQYF. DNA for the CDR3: TGTGCCAGCAGCTTGACAGGGGTTTACACAGATACGCAGTATTTT. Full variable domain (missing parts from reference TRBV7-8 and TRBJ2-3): GAGVSQSPRYKVAKRGQDVALRCDPISGHVSLFWYQQALGQGPEFLTYFQNEAQLDKSGLPSDRFFAERPEGSVSTLKIQRTQQEDSAVYLCASSLTGVYTDTQYFGPGTRLTVL.